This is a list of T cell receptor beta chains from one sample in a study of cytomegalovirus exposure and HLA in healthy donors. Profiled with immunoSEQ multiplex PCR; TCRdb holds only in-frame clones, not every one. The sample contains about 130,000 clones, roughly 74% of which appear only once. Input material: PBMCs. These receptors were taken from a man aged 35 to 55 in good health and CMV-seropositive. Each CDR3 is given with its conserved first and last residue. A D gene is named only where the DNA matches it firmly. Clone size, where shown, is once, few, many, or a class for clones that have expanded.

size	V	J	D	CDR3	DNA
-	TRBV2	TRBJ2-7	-	CATRQTYEQYF	TGTGCCACCCGACAAACCTACGAGCAGTACTTC
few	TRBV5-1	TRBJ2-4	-	CASSLEGVAKNIQYF	TGCGCCAGCAGCTTGGAAGGGGTAGCCAAAAACATTCAGTACTTC
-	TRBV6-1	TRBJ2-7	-	CASNIDTSSYEQYF	TGTGCCAGCAACATCGACACCAGCTCCTACGAGCAGTACTTC
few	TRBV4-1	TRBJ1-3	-	CASSQVVSGNTIYF	TGCGCCAGCAGCCAAGTAGTCTCTGGAAACACCATATATTTT
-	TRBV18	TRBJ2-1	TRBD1	CASSTQRTGDYNEQFF	TGTGCCAGCTCAACCCAACGGACAGGGGACTACAATGAGCAGTTCTTC
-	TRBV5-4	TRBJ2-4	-	CASSFRQEEAKNIQYF	TGTGCCAGCAGCTTTCGGCAAGAGGAAGCCAAAAACATTCAGTACTTC
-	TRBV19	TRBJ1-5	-	CASSTGVGQPQHF	TGTGCCAGTAGTACAGGGGTAGGTCAGCCCCAGCATTTT
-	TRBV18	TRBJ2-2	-	CASSPPGELFF	TGTGCCAGCTCCCCTCCCGGGGAGCTGTTTTTT
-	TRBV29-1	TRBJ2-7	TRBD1	CSVKGQYSYEQYF	TGCAGCGTTAAGGGACAGTACTCCTACGAGCAGTACTTC
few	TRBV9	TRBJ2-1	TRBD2	CASSVGKSGGLYNEQFF	TGTGCCAGCAGCGTAGGCAAGAGCGGGGGCCTCTACAATGAGCAGTTCTTC
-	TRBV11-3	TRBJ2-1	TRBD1	CASSPGTGGAEQFF	TGTGCCAGCAGCCCTGGGACAGGGGGGGCTGAGCAGTTCTTC
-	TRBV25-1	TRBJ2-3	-	CASSVSGSRTDTQYF	TGTGCCAGCAGTGTCTCGGGAAGCCGTACAGATACGCAGTATTTT
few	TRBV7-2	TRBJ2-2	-	CASSLGHRATNTGELFF	TGTGCCAGCAGCTTAGGTCACAGGGCCACGAACACCGGGGAGCTGTTTTTT
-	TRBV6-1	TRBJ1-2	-	CASRKQGPYGYTF	TGTGCCAGCAGGAAACAGGGTCCCTATGGCTACACCTTC
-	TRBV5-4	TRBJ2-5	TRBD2	CASSDRGTSGGKQETQYF	TGTGCCAGCAGCGACCGAGGGACTAGCGGGGGGAAGCAAGAGACCCAGTACTTC
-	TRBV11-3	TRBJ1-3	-	CASSSGPGNTIYF	TGTGCCAGCAGCTCAGGGCCAGGAAACACCATATATTTT
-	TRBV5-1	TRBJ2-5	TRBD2	CASSFMGGEGETQYF	TGCGCCAGCAGCTTTATGGGAGGGGAGGGCGAGACCCAGTACTTC
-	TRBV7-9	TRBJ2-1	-	CASSPPGARSYNEQFF	TGTGCCAGCAGCCCCCCAGGGGCACGCTCCTACAATGAGCAGTTCTTC
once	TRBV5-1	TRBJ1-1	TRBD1	CASSPWTGGNTEAFF	TGCGCCAGCAGCCCCTGGACAGGGGGGAACACTGAAGCTTTCTTT
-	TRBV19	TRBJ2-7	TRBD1	CASSILWDSYEQYF	TGTGCCAGTAGTATCCTTTGGGACAGCTACGAGCAGTACTTC
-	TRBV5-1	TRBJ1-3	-	CASSPDRNTIYF	TGCGCCAGCAGCCCAGATAGAAACACCATATATTTT
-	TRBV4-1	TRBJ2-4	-	CASSQSGLAKNIQYF	TGCGCCAGCAGCCAATCGGGACTAGCCAAAAACATTCAGTACTTC
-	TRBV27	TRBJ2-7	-	CASSPGVHEQYF	TGTGCCAGCAGTCCCGGAGTCCACGAGCAGTACTTC
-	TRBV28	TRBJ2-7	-	CASINAGNNYEQYF	TGTGCCAGCATAAATGCGGGGAATAACTACGAGCAGTACTTC
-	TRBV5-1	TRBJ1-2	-	CASTGGEVGYGYTF	TGCGCCAGCACCGGAGGGGAAGTGGGCTATGGCTACACCTTC
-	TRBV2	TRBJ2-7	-	CASSEEGIKRYEQYF	TGTGCCAGCAGTGAGGAGGGAATTAAGCGGTACGAGCAGTACTTC
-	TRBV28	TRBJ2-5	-	CASTPPQTQYF	TGTGCCAGCACCCCTCCCCAGACCCAGTACTTC
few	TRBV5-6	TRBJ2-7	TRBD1	CASSYHDRVLYEQYF	TGTGCCAGCAGCTACCACGACAGGGTACTATACGAGCAGTACTTC
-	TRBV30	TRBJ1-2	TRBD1	CAWSAGQINYGYTF	TGTGCCTGGAGTGCGGGACAGATTAACTATGGCTACACCTTC
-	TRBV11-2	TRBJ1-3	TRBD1	CASSLATGGYSGNTIYF	TGTGCCAGCAGCTTAGCCACAGGGGGGTACTCTGGAAACACCATATATTTT
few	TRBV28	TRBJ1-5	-	CASSLDGRLLDQHF	TGTGCCAGCAGTTTAGACGGCAGGCTCTTAGACCAGCATTTT
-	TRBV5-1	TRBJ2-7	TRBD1	CASSWTGSHEQYF	TGCGCCAGCAGCTGGACAGGGTCCCACGAGCAGTACTTC
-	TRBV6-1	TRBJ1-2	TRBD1	CASIYRGKNGYTF	TGTGCCAGCATTTACAGGGGGAAGAATGGCTACACCTTC
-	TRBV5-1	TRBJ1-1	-	CASSLESGYSEAFF	TGCGCCAGCAGCTTGGAATCAGGGTATTCTGAAGCTTTCTTT
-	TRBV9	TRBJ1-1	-	CASTALQGMRTEAFF	TGTGCCAGCACCGCCTTGCAGGGTATGCGGACTGAAGCTTTCTTT
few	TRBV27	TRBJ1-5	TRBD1	CASRGQGAGQPQHF	TGTGCCAGCAGGGGACAGGGGGCAGGTCAGCCCCAGCATTTT
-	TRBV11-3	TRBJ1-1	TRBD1	CASSRGQNTEAFF	TGTGCCAGCAGCAGGGGGCAGAACACTGAAGCTTTCTTT
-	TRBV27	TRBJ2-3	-	CASSSPLGGTDTQYF	TGTGCCAGCAGTTCCCCCCTAGGGGGCACAGATACGCAGTATTTT
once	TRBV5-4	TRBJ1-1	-	CASSSTRGSTEAFF	TGTGCCAGCAGCTCCACAAGGGGTAGCACTGAAGCTTTCTTT
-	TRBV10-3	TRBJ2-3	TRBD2	CAISELTPALAGVTDTQYF	TGTGCCATCAGTGAGCTAACCCCGGCACTAGCGGGAGTCACAGATACGCAGTATTTT
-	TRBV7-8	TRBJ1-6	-	CASSPRQAKSSYNSPLHF	TGTGCCAGCAGCCCCCGACAGGCGAAAAGCTCCTATAATTCACCCCTCCACTTT
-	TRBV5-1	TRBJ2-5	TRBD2	CASSFPSGSGETQYF	TGCGCCAGCAGCTTTCCTAGCGGGAGCGGAGAGACCCAGTACTTC
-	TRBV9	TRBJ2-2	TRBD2	CASSPPSGQNTGELFF	TGTGCCAGCAGCCCCCCTAGCGGCCAGAACACCGGGGAGCTGTTTTTT
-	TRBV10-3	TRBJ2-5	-	CAISESVFGGLQETQYF	TGTGCCATCAGTGAGTCGGTTTTCGGGGGATTACAAGAGACCCAGTACTTC
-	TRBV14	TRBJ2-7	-	CASSQDSSGYGYEQYF	TGTGCCAGCAGCCAAGATTCGAGCGGGTACGGCTACGAGCAGTACTTC
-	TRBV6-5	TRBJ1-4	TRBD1	CASSHRQGTNEKLFF	TGTGCCAGCAGCCATAGACAGGGAACTAATGAAAAACTGTTTTTT
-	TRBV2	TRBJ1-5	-	CASTRTNSNQPQHF	TGTGCCAGCACAAGGACAAATAGCAATCAGCCCCAGCATTTT
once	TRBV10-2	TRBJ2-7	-	CASKAGLTSYEQYF	TGCGCCAGCAAGGCGGGTCTCACCTCCTACGAGCAGTACTTC
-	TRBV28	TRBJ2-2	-	CASSSGTLTGELFF	TGTGCCAGCAGCTCCGGGACTCTAACCGGGGAGCTGTTTTTT
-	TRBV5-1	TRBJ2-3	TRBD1	CASSVGDREGSDTQYF	TGCGCCAGCAGCGTGGGGGACAGGGAGGGTTCGGATACGCAGTATTTT